The clone carrying this T cell receptor (beta chain) was observed many times. The entry originates in a study of T cells in Graves' hyperthyroidism and ophthalmopathy. Amplification of TCR beta CDR3 regions used RNA as the template. First-round RT-PCR of the TCR CDR3 relied on the HTBI primer set. TCRdb passed the multiplex PCR reads through MiXCR, listing each CDR3 protein once. The table lists roughly 240,000 distinct CDR3 sequences, approximately 25% of them singletons, with under 40% in the top ten. V was pared by 2 bases and J by 4 bases, with 12 bases between. Germline loops: CDR1 SEHNR, CDR2 FQNEAQ (reference sequence). The CDR3 extends over 15 amino acids.

This chain uses TRBV7-9 with TRBJ1-3; no definite D call. Input material: blood. The receptor was isolated from a woman aged 40-49 years with Graves' ophthalmopathy. CDR3 nucleotides: TGTGCCAGCAGCTTACATCGCATTCCCGGAAACACCATATATTTT. Translation: CASSLHRIPGNTIYF.